Following are 31 T cell receptor beta chains from one sample sequenced in a study of blood T cell repertoires in COVID-19. The repertoire was sequenced with immunoSEQ multiplex PCR; TCRdb's copy has only in-frame clones and lacks some. The sample lists some 30,000 clones, about 88% occurring once. Sequenced input: peripheral blood. All receptors derive from a man aged 65 to 79 with active or convalescent COVID-19.

V and J are TRBV24-1 and TRBJ2-3; D uncertain. The ends were cut back, 4 bases at V and 0 bases at J, with 4 bases in the middle. The CDR3 contains 13 residues. Germline V gene lookup returns CDR1 KGHDR and CDR2 SFDVKD. The CDR3 sequence is CATSDGSTDTQYF. CDR3 in DNA: TGTGCCACCAGTGACGGGAGCACAGATACGCAGTATTTT.

V is TRBV3-1 (or the pseudogene TRBV3-2) and J is TRBJ2-5; 10 nucleotides agree with TRBD2. Germline V gene lookup returns CDR1 LGHDT and CDR2 YNNKEL (reference sequence). The J segment lost 7 bases and the V segment lost 4 bases, leaving 12 bases of the junction unmatched. The CDR3 is 16 residues long. CDR3 amino acids: CASSPYLAGGGGTQYF. In DNA, the CDR3 is TGTGCCAGCAGCCCCTATTTAGCGGGAGGAGGCGGGACCCAGTACTTC.

The V and J genes are TRBV16 and TRBJ2-6; no reliable D call. This CDR3 comprises 19 residues. Germline lookup yields CDR1 KGHSY and CDR2 FQNENV. V lost 0 bases, J lost 2 bases, and 17 bases lay in between. The chain's CDR3 is CASSQSINWATAGANVLTF. In nucleotides, the CDR3 is TGTGCCAGCAGCCAATCCATCAATTGGGCGACGGCTGGGGCCAACGTCCTGACTTTC.

This chain joins TRBV5-8 and TRBJ1-4, with 9 nucleotides matching TRBD1. Losses at the gene ends were 0 bases for V and 6 bases for J; bases not matched to a gene: 6. Per germline, CDR1 SGHTS and CDR2 YDEGEE. This CDR3 comprises 16 residues. The CDR3 DNA sequence: TGTGCCAGCAGCTTGGTTTTCTGGACAGGGGATGAAAAACTGTTTTTT. The encoded protein is CASSLVFWTGDEKLFF. The full variable domain, in which reference TRBV5-8 and TRBJ1-4 provide the parts outside the CDR3, is EAGVTQSPTHLIKTRGQQATLRCSPISGHTSVYWYQQALGLGLQFLLWYDEGEERNRGNFPPRFSGRQFPNYSSELNVNALELEDSALYLCASSLVFWTGDEKLFFGSGTQLSVL.

This chain uses TRBV3-1 (or the pseudogene TRBV3-2) with TRBJ2-2, with D maybe TRBD2 (5 bases). The CDR3 loop spans 15 amino acids. Germline assignment: CDR1 LGHDT and CDR2 YNNKEL (reference sequence). V shed 3 bases and J shed 1 base, with 9 bases lying between them. CDR3 sequence: CASSHGVLNTGELFF. The CDR3 coding sequence is TGTGCCAGCAGCCACGGGGTCTTGAACACCGGGGAGCTGTTTTTT.

J is TRBJ1-1 and V is TRBV12-3 or TRBV12-4; D is possibly TRBD1 (5 bases). The length of the CDR3 is 13 residues. Trimming cost V 6 bases and J 1 base, with 9 bases left between them. CDR3 residues: CASRTGQNTEAFF. The CDR3 coding sequence is TGTGCCAGCAGAACCGGACAGAACACTGAAGCTTTCTTT.

The J gene is TRBJ1-6, the V gene TRBV19, with D uncertain. There are 15 residues in the CDR3. Trimming took off 7 bases at V and 5 bases at J, with 15 bases between the two ends. Per the germline V gene, CDR1 is LNHDA and CDR2 is SQIVND (reference sequence). This CDR3 reads CASNSQSPNNSPLHF. The CDR3 DNA sequence: TGTGCCAGTAATTCACAATCCCCAAATAATTCACCCCTCCACTTT.

CDR3 nucleotide sequence: TGTGCCAGCAGTTCTAGCGGGGGTAATGAGCAGTTCTTC. Translation gives CASSSSGGNEQFF. The J gene is TRBJ2-1, the V gene TRBV7-3; TRBD2 matches at 10 bases. Germline V CDR1 and CDR2: SGHTA, FQGTGA. This CDR3 comprises 13 residues. The V and J ends lost 6 bases and 7 bases, in that order; junction bases with no gene match: 3.

The CDR3, as DNA: TGTGCCAGCAGCATACGAACAGGGGGTCGGCAGTACTTC. Translating it yields CASSIRTGGRQYF. This chain connects TRBV5-8 to TRBJ2-7, with 8 bases fitting TRBD1. V lost 4 bases and J lost 9; bases outside the gene matches: 9. Germline V gene sequence: CDR1 SGHTS, CDR2 YDEGEE. The CDR3 length is 13 residues.

This clone was counted once. The chain is built from TRBV19 and TRBJ1-4; 9 bases align to TRBD1. Germline CDR1 LNHDA, CDR2 SQIVND (reference sequence). The CDR3 spans 16 residues. V gave up 4 bases and J gave up 0 bases; unmatched junction bases: 3. The DNA for the CDR3 is TGTGCCAGTAGTACCGGACAGGGGACAACTAATGAAAAACTGTTTTTT. Translation gives CASSTGQGTTNEKLFF.

This clone was detected once. V gene TRBV18 combines with J gene TRBJ2-2; D is perhaps TRBD2 (5 bases). From germline, CDR1 is KGHSH and CDR2 LQKENI. V shed 4 bases and J shed 0 bases, with 18 bases lying between them. CDR3 size: 18 residues. This CDR3 is CASSLKQAAATNTGELFF. The CDR3, as DNA: TGTGCCAGCTCACTCAAGCAGGCAGCGGCAACGAACACCGGGGAGCTGTTTTTT.

In its sample, this clone was seen once. The chain joins TRBV6-2 or TRBV6-3 to TRBJ1-2, with a weak D call TRBD1 (6 bases). CDR1 is MNHEY, CDR2 SVGEGT, per germline. The CDR3 spans 15 residues. V lost 2 bases and J 8 bases, leaving 18 bases between the germline ends. The CDR3 nucleotides are TGTGCCAGCAGTTACCCCCCTACGACAGGCCGAGGCTACACCTTC. As protein: CASSYPPTTGRGYTF.

This chain connects TRBV19 to TRBJ1-2; 7 bases fit TRBD1. Germline CDR1 LNHDA, CDR2 SQIVND (reference sequence). After removal of 5 bases from V and 3 bases from J, the junction contained 21 bases not matched to a gene. The CDR3 consists of 19 residues. CDR3 DNA sequence: TGTGCCAGTAGTCCATCCGCCGGGACAGCGAGATACTTCGACTATGGCTACACCTTC. Protein sequence: CASSPSAGTARYFDYGYTF.

This clone was counted between two and nine times. The chain couples TRBV18 to TRBJ1-2, with 9 nucleotides matching TRBD1. The CDR3 runs to 14 residues. Germline-derived CDR1 and CDR2 are KGHSH and LQKENI. Unmatched junction bases numbered 5, after V lost 3 bases and J lost 6 bases. CDR3 nucleotides: TGTGCCAGCTCACCCGGGACAGGGCATGATGGCTACACCTTC. This codes for CASSPGTGHDGYTF.

The genes are TRBV11-2 and TRBJ2-1; a possible D gene is TRBD2 (5 bases). Germline CDR1 reads SGHAT; CDR2 reads FQNNGV. CDR3 length: 12 amino acids. Trimming pared 7 bases from V and 10 bases from J, leaving 14 bases between. CDR3 nucleotides: TGTGCCAGCACCCTCAAGGGAGTCGAGCAGTTCTTC. Residues: CASTLKGVEQFF.

The chain links TRBV7-2 to TRBJ2-5, with 7 bases that match TRBD2. Germline lookup yields CDR1 SGHTA and CDR2 FQGNSA. After removal of 2 bases from V and 5 bases from J, the junction contained 5 bases not matched to a gene. This CDR3 is 14 amino acids long. DNA of the CDR3: TGTGCCAGCAGCTTATACTGGGGGGGGGAGACCCAGTACTTC. The encoded protein is CASSLYWGGETQYF.

The CDR3 DNA reads TGTGCCAGCAGGAGCCAGGGGACCAACACTGAAGCTTTCTTT. Its protein is CASRSQGTNTEAFF. The chain uses TRBV2 and TRBJ1-1; a possible D gene is TRBD1 (6 bases). This CDR3 region has 14 residues. V lost 6 bases, J lost 2 bases, and 13 bases lay in between. Germline V gene sequence: CDR1 SNHLY, CDR2 FYNNEI.

This chain uses TRBV21-1 with TRBJ1-1; TRBD1, the table's D call, lacks a check against the DNA. TRBV21-1 is marked as a pseudogene. The CDR3 extends over 15 amino acids. CDR3 sequence reads: CASSFKGTENTEAFF. The CDR3 DNA sequence: TGTGCCAGCAGCTTTAAAGGGACAGAGAACACTGAAGCTTTCTTT.

The V gene is TRBV11-2, the J gene TRBJ1-4; the match to TRBD1 covers 8 bases. This CDR3 has 16 amino acids. Germline V CDR1 and CDR2: SGHAT, FQNNGV. The V and J ends lost 5 bases and 6 bases, in that order; junction bases with no gene match: 11. The CDR3 sequence is CASSHYPGGADEKLFF. As DNA, the CDR3 is TGTGCCAGCAGCCATTACCCAGGGGGCGCGGATGAAAAACTGTTTTTT.

The chain has TRBV3-1 (or the pseudogene TRBV3-2) and TRBJ1-6, with D uncertain. Trimming removed 0 bases from V and 9 bases from J, with 9 bases in between. The CDR3 totals 14 residues. Per germline, CDR1 LGHDT and CDR2 YNNKEL (reference sequence). The DNA of the CDR3 is TGTGCCAGCAGCCAAGAGGTTAGAGGTTCACCCCTCCACTTT. Protein product: CASSQEVRGSPLHF.

This sequence joins TRBV7-8 and TRBJ2-5; possibly TRBD2 for D (5 bases). Germline CDR1 is SGHVS and CDR2 is FQNEAQ. V was shortened by 4 bases and J by 0 bases, with 18 bases between the two germline ends. The CDR3 is 17 amino acids. The CDR3 nucleotides read TGTGCCAGCAGCTCTGGGGAGCCCCGGTCTTACCAAGAGACCCAGTACTTC. This encodes CASSSGEPRSYQETQYF.

The chain links TRBV6-6 to TRBJ1-3; tentatively, D is TRBD1 (6 bases). Germline-derived CDR1 and CDR2 are MNHNY and SVGAGI (reference sequence). The CDR3 is 16 residues long. Trimming cost V 6 bases and J 1 base, with 16 bases left between them. CDR3 bases: TGTGCCAGCAGACCGGACAGATCAAATTCTGGAAACACCATATATTTT. Translation: CASRPDRSNSGNTIYF.

For the CDR3, the DNA is TGTGCCAGCAGTTACACTAGCGGGGGAGTACGCAATGAGCAGTTCTTC. Amino acid sequence: CASSYTSGGVRNEQFF. V gene TRBV6-2 or TRBV6-3 combines with J gene TRBJ2-1; 11 bases line up with TRBD2. The germline V gene encodes CDR1 MNHEY and CDR2 SVGEGT. This CDR3 region has 16 residues. V gave up 2 bases and J gave up 6 bases; unmatched junction bases: 6.

The chain couples TRBV18 to TRBJ1-4; possible D gene TRBD1, 6 bases. This CDR3 comprises 14 residues. From germline, CDR1 is KGHSH and CDR2 LQKENI. V lost 1 base to trimming and J lost 8 bases, with 11 bases between them. The CDR3 nucleotides read TGTGCCAGCTCACCACAACAGGGTGCGGAAAAACTGTTTTTT. It translates to CASSPQQGAEKLFF.

The count of this clone is one. The chain uses TRBV12-3 or TRBV12-4 and TRBJ2-1; 7 bases are shared with TRBD2. V lost 3 bases and J lost 8; bases outside the gene matches: 4. The CDR3 runs 13 residues. For the CDR3, the DNA is TGTGCCAGCAGTTTGGGGGGGGATCATGAGCAGTTCTTC. Its protein is CASSLGGDHEQFF.

The V and J genes are TRBV5-1 and TRBJ2-1; D not resolved. Deletions cut 2 bases from V and 5 bases from J, with 14 bases between. The CDR3 runs 15 residues. Germline CDR1 and CDR2: SGHRS and YFSETQ. The CDR3 nucleotides are TGCGCCAGCAGCTTATATGCGGTCGCAAACAATGAGCAGTTCTTC. Translated: CASSLYAVANNEQFF. The full variable domain, with the rest looked up from reference TRBV5-1 and TRBJ2-1, is KAGVTQTPRYLIKTRGQQVTLSCSPISGHRSVSWYQQTPGQGLQFLFEYFSETQRNKGNFPGRFSGRQFSNSRSEMNVSTLELGDSALYLCASSLYAVANNEQFFGPGTRLTVL.

The rearrangement links TRBV14 to TRBJ2-7; 14 nucleotides align to TRBD2. CDR1 and CDR2 from the germline V gene are SGHDN and FVKESK. This CDR3 has 16 amino acids. V gave up 4 bases and J gave up 0 bases; unmatched junction bases: 2. The chain's CDR3 is CASSRGLAGGSYEQYF. The CDR3 DNA is TGTGCCAGCAGCCGAGGACTAGCGGGGGGCTCCTACGAGCAGTACTTC.

The chain combines TRBV5-1 with TRBJ1-1; no clear D. Germline CDR1 is SGHRS and CDR2 is YFSETQ. V lost 2 bases to trimming and J lost 4 bases, with 12 bases between them. There are 14 residues in the CDR3. This chain's CDR3 is CASSLGFGGTEAFF. CDR3 nucleotides: TGCGCCAGCAGCTTAGGGTTTGGAGGCACTGAAGCTTTCTTT.

The chain combines TRBV18 with TRBJ2-3; 7 nucleotides align to TRBD2. Germline lookup yields CDR1 KGHSH and CDR2 LQKENI. The CDR3 has 14 amino acids. V was clipped by 3 bases and J by 5 bases; unmatched bases: 5. CDR3 region: CASSPGGSGDTQYF. CDR3 bases: TGTGCCAGCTCACCTGGCGGGAGTGGAGATACGCAGTATTTT.

The J gene is TRBJ2-1, the V gene TRBV5-1; unclear D gene. The CDR3 covers 15 residues. The germline CDR1 and CDR2 sequences are SGHRS and YFSETQ. The V gene lost 0 bases and the J gene lost 0 bases, with 7 bases spanning the gap. The CDR3 reads CASSLEPRSYNEQFF. For the CDR3, the DNA is TGCGCCAGCAGCTTGGAGCCGCGCTCCTACAATGAGCAGTTCTTC. The full variable domain, in which reference TRBV5-1 and TRBJ2-1 provide the parts outside the CDR3, is KAGVTQTPRYLIKTRGQQVTLSCSPISGHRSVSWYQQTPGQGLQFLFEYFSETQRNKGNFPGRFSGRQFSNSRSEMNVSTLELGDSALYLCASSLEPRSYNEQFFGPGTRLTVL.

The V call is TRBV6-5, the J call TRBJ1-2; 12 bases are shared with TRBD1. This CDR3 is 15 amino acids long. The J segment lost 1 base and the V segment lost 7 bases, leaving 4 bases of the junction unmatched. Germline V gene data show CDR1 as MNHEY and CDR2 as SVGAGI. CDR3 residues: CASKGQGAGNYGYTF. CDR3 nucleotide sequence: TGTGCCAGCAAGGGACAGGGGGCGGGTAACTATGGCTACACCTTC.